The next 4 T cell receptor beta chains were all read from a single sample in a study of blood T cell repertoires in COVID-19. Sequencing was performed with immunoSEQ multiplex PCR; in TCRdb, only in-frame clones are kept and a portion is missing. In the table there are tens of thousands of clones, approximately 80% of which are singletons. Sequenced sample: peripheral blood. Source of these receptors: a human donor in a cohort sampled during active COVID-19.

The V gene is TRBV28, the J gene TRBJ2-5, with 8 bases matching TRBD2. V gave up 7 bases and J gave up 4 bases; unmatched junction bases: 14. The length of the CDR3 is 16 residues. Germline assignment: CDR1 MDHEN and CDR2 SYDVKM. The CDR3 coding sequence is TGTGCCAGCACCCTCGGGGGGGTAGCGGCCCCAGAGACCCAGTACTTC. Translation gives CASTLGGVAAPETQYF.

The rearrangement joins TRBV10-2 to TRBJ2-7; 7 bases agree with TRBD1. V lost 5 bases, J lost 3 bases, and 1 base stayed unmatched. CDR3 length: 12 residues. The V gene's germline CDR1 is WSHSY and CDR2 SAAADI. The CDR3 coding sequence is TGCGCCAGCAGTTCAGGGGGCTACGAGCAGTACGTC. Residues: CASSSGGYEQYV.

This clone was seen a handful of times. The CDR3: CASSPSGYGYTF. The CDR3, as DNA: TGTGCCAGCAGCCCCTCAGGGTATGGCTACACCTTC. This chain connects TRBV7-9 to TRBJ1-2; D possibly corresponds to TRBD1 (5 bases). This CDR3 has 12 residues. Germline CDR1 and CDR2: SEHNR and FQNEAQ (reference sequence). V was pared by 5 bases and J by 5 bases, with 9 bases between.

The chain carries TRBV27 and TRBJ2-2, with 9 bases identical to TRBD1. The CDR3 loop spans 16 amino acids. V shed 6 bases and J 7 bases; nucleotides not matched to a gene: 12. Germline V gene sequence: CDR1 MNHEY, CDR2 SMNVEV (reference sequence). The CDR3 is CASSSLTGQGIGELFF. The CDR3 DNA is TGTGCCAGCAGCTCTTTAACTGGACAGGGGATCGGGGAGCTGTTTTTT.